A single sample gave rise to the 7 T cell receptor beta chains below, sequenced in a study of blood T cells in healthy people across ages. Primers used in a second PCR of about 7 to 12 cycles were a sample-barcoded 5' primer and a J-beta primer mix. TCRdb analysed the 5' RACE reads with MiXCR anew, one entry per CDR3 protein. The sample consists of roughly 500,000 distinct CDR3 sequences, 27% of them appearing once. The sequenced sample was blood. Every receptor here comes from a woman in her 70s in good health.

As concerns this clonotype: This may arise from a read error, as a much more abundant clone is one base away. V and J are TRBV20-1 and TRBJ2-1; 10 bases map to TRBD1. The germline CDR1 and CDR2 sequences are DFQATT and SNEGSKA (reference sequence). This CDR3 spans 15 amino acids. CDR3 sequence (DNA): TGCAGTGCCCGGGGGGACAGGGGTACCTACAATGAGCGGTTCTTC. Its translation is CSARGDRGTYNERFF.

This clonotype was seen only a few times. CDR3 sequence reads: CASSPQTRLAGGKETQYF. As DNA, the CDR3 is TGTGCCAGCAGTCCCCAGACCCGACTAGCGGGGGGAAAAGAGACCCAGTACTTC. The chain couples TRBV6-1 to TRBJ2-5, with 13 bases lining up with TRBD2. This CDR3 is 18 amino acids long. With 5 bases clipped from V and 3 bases from J, the junction kept 12 bases outside the gene matches. Per the germline V gene, CDR1 is MNHNS and CDR2 is SASEGT.

The chain uses TRBV3-1 and TRBJ1-3, with 9 bases lining up with TRBD1. V shed 4 bases, J shed 2 bases, and the junction held 21 bases outside the gene matches. This CDR3 contains 21 residues. Germline CDR1 reads LGHDT; CDR2 reads YNNKEL (reference sequence). CDR3 sequence (DNA): TGTGCCAGCAGCCTCTATGTCGGCCGGGACAGGGAGGTATTAGCTGGAAACACCATATATTTT. This codes for CASSLYVGRDREVLAGNTIYF.

This clonotype has more than one count but fewer than ten. The V gene is TRBV24-1, the J gene TRBJ2-3; TRBD1 agrees at 9 bases. The CDR3 has 16 amino acids. The ends lost 3 bases at V and 4 bases at J; junction bases unmatched: 7. Germline V lookup: CDR1 KGHDR, CDR2 SFDVKD. CDR3 sequence: CATSDPTGGTPDTQYF. The CDR3 DNA sequence: TGTGCCACCAGTGATCCGACAGGGGGGACTCCAGATACGCAGTATTTT.

This clonotype appeared a few times. This sequence joins TRBV11-2 and TRBJ2-1, with 10 bases matching TRBD2. CDR3 length: 16 residues. Germline values: CDR1 SGHAT, CDR2 FQNNGV. The trim removed 4 bases at V and 3 bases at J, leaving 6 bases unmatched. In nucleotides, the CDR3 is TGTGCCAGCAGCTCCCTTCTAGCGGGGGTCTACAATGAGCAGTTCTTC. As protein: CASSSLLAGVYNEQFF.

This clonotype was counted between two and nine times. The rearrangement uses TRBV6-2 or TRBV6-3 and TRBJ1-1, with D uncertain. Deletions cut 2 bases from V and 1 base from J, with 5 bases between. CDR1 is MNHEY, CDR2 SVGEGT, per germline. This CDR3 is 13 amino acids long. The CDR3 region is CASSYGPNTEAFF. The CDR3 DNA reads TGTGCCAGCAGTTACGGTCCGAACACTGAAGCTTTCTTT.

This clonotype was counted between two and nine times. This chain joins TRBV29-1 and TRBJ1-1; 8 bases match TRBD1. With V trimmed by 6 bases and J by 1 base, 7 bases remained unmatched. Per germline, CDR1 SQVTM and CDR2 ANQGSEA. The CDR3 totals 14 residues. The CDR3 is CSVHWDRRNTEAFF. The CDR3 region has the DNA TGCAGCGTCCACTGGGACAGGAGGAACACTGAAGCTTTCTTT.